A single sample gave rise to the 25 T cell receptor beta chains below, sequenced in a study of shared clonotypes between healthy human individuals. Assay used: immunoSEQ multiplex PCR; TCRdb lists only in-frame clones, some missing. The top ten hold about 0.36% of the sample, which has under 2.5 million clones, under 95% seen once. The sequencing sample was made of naive CD4+ T cells from PBMCs. Specified subset: CD45RA+ positively selected. Every receptor here comes from a man younger than 35 in good health. Some clones in this sample may be carry-over from other donors' samples.

This rearrangement joins TRBV6-6 to TRBJ2-7, with D possibly TRBD2 on 6 matching bases. Trimming cost V 4 bases and J 4 bases, with 14 bases left between them. This CDR3 region has 14 residues. The germline CDR1 and CDR2 sequences are MNHNY and SVGAGI (reference sequence). In DNA form, the CDR3 reads TGTGCCAGCAGTTCTCACGACGGGAGATACGAGCAGTACTTC. Its translation: CASSSHDGRYEQYF.

The chain is built from TRBV18 and TRBJ2-4; 10 bases are shared with TRBD2. The CDR3 consists of 15 residues. The trim removed 0 bases at V and 5 bases at J, leaving 1 base unmatched. Germline V gives CDR1 KGHSH, CDR2 LQKENI. CDR3 region: CASSPPLAGENIQYF. The CDR3 bases are TGTGCCAGCTCACCACCGCTAGCGGGAGAAAACATTCAGTACTTC.

This clone has a single count. The chain has TRBV2 and TRBJ2-5; 12 bases map to TRBD2. The CDR3 totals 15 residues. The germline V gene encodes CDR1 SNHLY and CDR2 FYNNEI. With V trimmed by 8 bases and J by 5 bases, 9 bases remained unmatched. As DNA, the CDR3 is TGTGCCAGCGTGTCTGGACTAGCGGGAAGGGAGACCCAGTACTTC. Translating it yields CASVSGLAGRETQYF.

The CDR3: CASRTRDTGELFF. For the CDR3, the DNA is TGTGCCAGTAGAACAAGGGACACCGGGGAGCTGTTTTTT. The J gene is TRBJ2-2, the V gene TRBV25-1; no clear D. Trimming removed 9 bases from V and 3 bases from J, with 11 bases in between. The CDR3 extends over 13 amino acids. CDR1 is MGHDK, CDR2 SYGVNS, per germline.

The V call is TRBV5-4, the J call TRBJ1-2; 10 nucleotides align to TRBD1. CDR3 size: 17 residues. Germline values: CDR1 SGHNT, CDR2 YYREEE (reference sequence). With 2 bases clipped from V and 2 bases from J, the junction kept 9 bases outside the gene matches. The CDR3 is CASSFDRGQGWNYGYTF. The CDR3, as DNA: TGTGCCAGCAGCTTCGACAGGGGACAGGGGTGGAACTATGGCTACACCTTC.

This clone was recorded only once. Additional DNA sequences in this sample encode the identical CDR3. The chain has TRBV7-8 and TRBJ2-3; D unclear. CDR1 is SGHVS, CDR2 FQNEAQ, per germline. Trimming removed 1 base at V and 3 bases at J, with 5 bases between. The length of the CDR3 is 13 residues. The CDR3 protein is CASSLDGTDTQYF. CDR3 in DNA: TGTGCCAGCAGCTTAGACGGGACAGATACGCAGTATTTT. The complete variable domain, with remaining parts taken from reference TRBV7-8 and TRBJ2-3, reads GAGVSQSPRYKVAKRGQDVALRCDPISGHVSLFWYQQALGQGPEFLTYFQNEAQLDKSGLPSDRFFAERPEGSVSTLKIQRTQQEDSAVYLCASSLDGTDTQYFGPGTRLTVL.

This clone was seen just once. The V gene is TRBV7-9, the J gene TRBJ1-2; D remains unclear. CDR1 and CDR2 from the germline V gene are SEHNR and FQNEAQ (reference sequence). The V gene lost 2 bases and the J gene lost 6 bases, with 16 bases spanning the gap. This CDR3 has 15 amino acids. The CDR3, as DNA: TGTGCCAGCAGCTTAATGCAACAGAAGATAAATGGCTACACCTTC. This encodes CASSLMQQKINGYTF.

The chain recombines TRBV7-9 with TRBJ1-2; D gene uncertain. From germline, CDR1 is SEHNR and CDR2 FQNEAQ (reference sequence). The CDR3 is 16 amino acids. Trimming pared 6 bases from V and 1 base from J, leaving 18 bases between. CDR3 sequence (DNA): TGTGCCAGCAGTCCCAGGAGGTCAGGCTATAACTATGGCTACACCTTC. Protein product: CASSPRRSGYNYGYTF.

The chain links TRBV6-1 to TRBJ2-7; D may be TRBD1 (6 bases). The CDR3 consists of 15 residues. Germline V CDR1 and CDR2: MNHNS, SASEGT. Trimming took off 4 bases at V and 0 bases at J, with 13 bases between the two ends. CDR3 residues: CASSAFDRSSYEQYF. The CDR3 region has the DNA TGTGCCAGCAGTGCCTTCGACAGGAGCTCCTACGAGCAGTACTTC.

This clone was observed a single time. V usage is TRBV28 and J usage is TRBJ2-7, with D uncertain. Per the germline V gene, CDR1 is MDHEN and CDR2 is SYDVKM. Trimming stripped 2 bases from V and 7 bases from J, with 9 bases between. CDR3 size: 12 residues. The CDR3 DNA is TGTGCCAGCAGTTTAGTGTCGAAGGAGCAGTACTTC. Translated, it gives CASSLVSKEQYF.

The V call is TRBV7-9, the J call TRBJ1-4; D is possibly TRBD1 (5 bases). From germline, CDR1 is SEHNR and CDR2 FQNEAQ (reference sequence). Deletions cut 3 bases from V and 10 bases from J, with 21 bases between. The CDR3 covers 16 residues. In DNA form, the CDR3 reads TGTGCCAGCAGCTTCGGTGTGACAGTGGAAGGTGGAAAACTGTTTTTT. Translated, it gives CASSFGVTVEGGKLFF.

A single count supports this clone. The chain couples TRBV28 to TRBJ2-1; perhaps TRBD1 as D (5 bases). CDR1 and CDR2 from the germline V gene are MDHEN and SYDVKM. This CDR3 has 14 residues. V was cut by 4 bases and J by 9 bases, with 16 bases left in between. The chain's CDR3 is CASSSPAERGEQFF. The CDR3 nucleotides are TGTGCCAGCAGTTCCCCGGCGGAAAGGGGTGAGCAGTTCTTC.

The chain uses TRBV30 and TRBJ2-1; D is uncertain. Germline V lookup: CDR1 GTSNPN, CDR2 SVGIG (reference sequence). The CDR3 spans 11 residues. V lost 3 bases and J 5 bases, leaving 5 bases between the germline ends. CDR3 coding DNA: TGTGCCTGGAGGCTTAACAATGAGCAGTTCTTC. Translated, it gives CAWRLNNEQFF.

This sequence joins TRBV30 and TRBJ2-5; D may be TRBD1 (5 bases). The J call may be faulty, since TRBJ2-7 better matches the DNA end. The CDR3 length is 14 residues. Germline V gene sequence: CDR1 GTSNPN, CDR2 SVGIG (reference sequence). This CDR3 is CAWSPHGRVYEQYF. The CDR3 DNA sequence: TGTGCCTGGAGCCCCCATGGCAGGGTCTACGAGCAGTACTTC.

The chain couples TRBV7-3 to TRBJ2-7, with D possibly being TRBD1 (6 bases). The V gene's germline CDR1 is SGHTA and CDR2 FQGTGA. V was pared by 2 bases and J by 6 bases, with 11 bases between. The CDR3 spans 13 residues. CDR3 DNA sequence: TGTGCCAGCAGCTTAGGACAGTCGGTCGAGCAGTACTTC. Amino acid sequence: CASSLGQSVEQYF.

The chain is built from TRBV18 and TRBJ1-1; a possible D gene is TRBD1 (6 bases). This CDR3 is built from 14 residues. Germline CDR1 is KGHSH and CDR2 is LQKENI. The ends were cut back, 3 bases at V and 4 bases at J, with 12 bases in the middle. The chain's CDR3 is CASSPQGWGTEAFF. The CDR3 DNA sequence: TGTGCCAGCTCACCGCAGGGGTGGGGCACTGAAGCTTTCTTT.

In this sample, this clone turned up a few times. The genes are TRBV28 and TRBJ1-5; possibly TRBD1 for D (6 bases). Germline CDR1 and CDR2: MDHEN and SYDVKM. V was shortened by 11 bases and J by 7 bases, with 18 bases between the two germline ends. The CDR3 has 13 amino acids. The CDR3 DNA reads as TGTGCCGGCACGAGGGGGGTCGACCAGCCCCAGCATTTT. Translated: CAGTRGVDQPQHF.

Worth noting for this clone: In the same sample, other DNA sequences code for this CDR3. V is TRBV28 and J is TRBJ1-5; D gene uncertain. Germline CDR1 reads MDHEN; CDR2 reads SYDVKM. V shed 2 bases and J shed 2 bases, with 7 bases lying between them. This CDR3 has 14 residues. As DNA, the CDR3 is TGTGCCAGCAGTTTAAGTTTCGGCAATCAGCCCCAGCATTTT. Translated: CASSLSFGNQPQHF.

The genes are TRBV5-1 and TRBJ1-4; no definite D call. V was pared by 4 bases and J by 8 bases, with 18 bases between. Germline loops: CDR1 SGHRS, CDR2 YFSETQ. This CDR3 has 15 amino acids. The CDR3 region is CASSLSPVGYEKLFF. CDR3 bases: TGCGCCAGCAGCCTCTCCCCGGTCGGGTACGAAAAACTGTTTTTT.

The chain carries TRBV28 and TRBJ2-7; TRBD1 agrees at 7 bases. This CDR3 is 14 amino acids long. The junction had 9 bases not matched to a gene; V was cut back by 7 bases and J by 3 bases. The V gene's germline CDR1 is MDHEN and CDR2 SYDVKM. CDR3 region: CASTTTGPRYEQYF. CDR3 bases: TGTGCCAGCACCACGACAGGGCCTCGCTACGAGCAGTACTTC.

The V gene is TRBV4-1, the J gene TRBJ2-2, with 10 nucleotides matching TRBD1. Germline trimming cut 4 bases from V and 0 bases from J; bases unmatched to any gene: 5. The CDR3 spans 17 residues. Germline V gives CDR1 MGHRA, CDR2 YSYEKL. The CDR3 here is CASSPLGQGANTGELFF. The CDR3 DNA reads TGCGCCAGCAGCCCCCTTGGACAGGGGGCGAACACCGGGGAGCTGTTTTTT.

The chain employs TRBV18 and TRBJ2-7; 9 nucleotides align to TRBD2. CDR1 is KGHSH and CDR2 is LQKENI in the germline V gene. This CDR3 has 15 residues. The trim removed 6 bases at V and 5 bases at J, leaving 11 bases unmatched. CDR3 region: CASSPIAGVPNEQYF. CDR3 bases: TGTGCCAGCTCTCCTATAGCGGGAGTTCCCAACGAGCAGTACTTC.

The chain has TRBV11-2 and TRBJ2-1, with D unresolved. The CDR3 contains 13 residues. CDR1 is SGHAT and CDR2 is FQNNGV in the germline V gene. Trimming took off 5 bases at V and 9 bases at J, with 14 bases between the two ends. CDR3 sequence reads: CASSLRVRREQFF. CDR3 in DNA: TGTGCCAGCAGCCTTAGAGTCCGCCGTGAGCAGTTCTTC.

The genes are TRBV10-3 and TRBJ2-3; D remains ambiguous. Germline CDR1 reads ENHRY; CDR2 reads SYGVKD. Trimming took off 7 bases at V and 6 bases at J, with 8 bases between the two ends. This CDR3 has 11 amino acids. This CDR3 reads CAIKNRDTQYF. The CDR3 DNA is TGTGCCATCAAGAATCGGGATACGCAGTATTTT.

The rearrangement links TRBV7-8 to TRBJ2-7; D possibly corresponds to TRBD2 (5 bases). The CDR3 spans 15 residues. V dropped 2 bases and J dropped 0 bases, with 11 bases sitting between them. CDR1 SGHVS and CDR2 FQNEAQ come from the germline V gene. As DNA, the CDR3 is TGTGCCAGCAGCTTACCCCGGGGAAGCTCCTACGAGCAGTACTTC. Residues: CASSLPRGSSYEQYF. Full variable domain (outside the CDR3, taken from reference TRBV7-8 and TRBJ2-7): GAGVSQSPRYKVAKRGQDVALRCDPISGHVSLFWYQQALGQGPEFLTYFQNEAQLDKSGLPSDRFFAERPEGSVSTLKIQRTQQEDSAVYLCASSLPRGSSYEQYFGPGTRLTVT.